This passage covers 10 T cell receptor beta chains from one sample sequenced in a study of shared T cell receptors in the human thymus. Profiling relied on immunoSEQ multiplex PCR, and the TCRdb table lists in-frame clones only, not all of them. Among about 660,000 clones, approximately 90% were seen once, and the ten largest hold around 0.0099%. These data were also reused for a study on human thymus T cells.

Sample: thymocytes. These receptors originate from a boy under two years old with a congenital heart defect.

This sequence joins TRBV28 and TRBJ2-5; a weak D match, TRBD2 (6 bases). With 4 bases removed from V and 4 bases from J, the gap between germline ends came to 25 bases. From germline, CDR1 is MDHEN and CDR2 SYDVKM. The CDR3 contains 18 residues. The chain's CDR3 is CASSSPPLRLEEAETQYF. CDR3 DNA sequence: TGTGCCAGCAGTTCCCCCCCACTGCGACTAGAGGAGGCAGAGACCCAGTACTTC. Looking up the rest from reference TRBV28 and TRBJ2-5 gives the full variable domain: DVKVTQSSRYLVKRTGEKVFLECVQDMDHENMFWYRQDPGLGLRLIYFSYDVKMKEKGDIPEGYSVSREKKERFSLILESASTNQTSMYLCASSSPPLRLEEAETQYFGPGTRLLVL.

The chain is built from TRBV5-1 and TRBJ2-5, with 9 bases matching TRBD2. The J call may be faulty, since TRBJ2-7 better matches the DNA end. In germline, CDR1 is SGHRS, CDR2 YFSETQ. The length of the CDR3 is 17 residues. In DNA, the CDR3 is TGCGCCAGCAGCTTGGTTTCGGGACAAGGGACTAGCAGCGAGCAGTACTTC. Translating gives CASSLVSGQGTSSEQYF.

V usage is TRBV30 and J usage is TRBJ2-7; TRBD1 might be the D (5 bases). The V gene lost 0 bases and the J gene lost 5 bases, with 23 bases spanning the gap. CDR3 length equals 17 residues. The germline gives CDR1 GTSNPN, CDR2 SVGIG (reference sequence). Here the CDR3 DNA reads TGTGCCTGGAGTGTACAAGGCAGGGTGAGTAGCAAGGACGAGCAGTACTTC. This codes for CAWSVQGRVSSKDEQYF.

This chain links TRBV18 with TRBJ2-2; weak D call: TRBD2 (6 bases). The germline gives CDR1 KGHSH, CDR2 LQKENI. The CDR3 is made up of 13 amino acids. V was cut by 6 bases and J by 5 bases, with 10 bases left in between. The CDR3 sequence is CASSPLATGELFF. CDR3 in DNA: TGTGCCAGCTCCCCCCTAGCGACCGGGGAGCTGTTTTTT.

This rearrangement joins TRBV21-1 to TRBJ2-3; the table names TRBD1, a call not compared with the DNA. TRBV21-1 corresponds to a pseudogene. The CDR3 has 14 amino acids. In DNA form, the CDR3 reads TGTGCCAGCAGCACCGGACAGGGTCCAGATACGCAGTATTTT. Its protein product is CASSTGQGPDTQYF.

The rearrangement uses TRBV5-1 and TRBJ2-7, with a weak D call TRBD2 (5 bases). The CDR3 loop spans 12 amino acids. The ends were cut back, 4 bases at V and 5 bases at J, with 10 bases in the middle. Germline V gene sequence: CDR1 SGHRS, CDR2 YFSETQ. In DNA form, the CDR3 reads TGCGCCAGCAGCCCCGAGGGCAACGAGCAGTACTTC. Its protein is CASSPEGNEQYF.

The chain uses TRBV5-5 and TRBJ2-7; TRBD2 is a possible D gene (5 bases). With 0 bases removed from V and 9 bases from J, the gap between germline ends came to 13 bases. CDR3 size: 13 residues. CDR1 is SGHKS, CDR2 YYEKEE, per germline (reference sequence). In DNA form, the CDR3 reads TGTGCCAGCAGCTTGGAACCGGGGTGGTGGCAGTACTTC. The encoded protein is CASSLEPGWWQYF.

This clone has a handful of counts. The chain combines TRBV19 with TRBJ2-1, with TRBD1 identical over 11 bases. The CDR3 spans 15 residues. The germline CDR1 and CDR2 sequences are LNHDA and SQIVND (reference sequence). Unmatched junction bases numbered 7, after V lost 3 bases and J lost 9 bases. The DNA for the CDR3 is TGTGCCAGTAGTATCGGACAGGGGGCGCTGAGTGAGCAGTTCTTC. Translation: CASSIGQGALSEQFF.

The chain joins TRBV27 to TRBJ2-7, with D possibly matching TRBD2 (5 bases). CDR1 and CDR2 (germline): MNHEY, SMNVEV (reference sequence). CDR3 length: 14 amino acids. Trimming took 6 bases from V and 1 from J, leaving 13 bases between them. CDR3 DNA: TGTGCCAGCAGCGGGGATCGCAGTTCCTACGAGCAGTACTTC. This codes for CASSGDRSSYEQYF.

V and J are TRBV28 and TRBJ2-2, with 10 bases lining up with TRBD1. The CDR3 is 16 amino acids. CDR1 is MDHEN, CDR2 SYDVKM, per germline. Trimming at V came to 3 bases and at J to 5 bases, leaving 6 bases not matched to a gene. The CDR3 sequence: CASSLGRQGATGELFF. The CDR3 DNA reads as TGTGCCAGCAGTTTGGGCCGACAGGGGGCGACCGGGGAGCTGTTTTTT. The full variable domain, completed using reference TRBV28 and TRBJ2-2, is DVKVTQSSRYLVKRTGEKVFLECVQDMDHENMFWYRQDPGLGLRLIYFSYDVKMKEKGDIPEGYSVSREKKERFSLILESASTNQTSMYLCASSLGRQGATGELFFGEGSRLTVL.